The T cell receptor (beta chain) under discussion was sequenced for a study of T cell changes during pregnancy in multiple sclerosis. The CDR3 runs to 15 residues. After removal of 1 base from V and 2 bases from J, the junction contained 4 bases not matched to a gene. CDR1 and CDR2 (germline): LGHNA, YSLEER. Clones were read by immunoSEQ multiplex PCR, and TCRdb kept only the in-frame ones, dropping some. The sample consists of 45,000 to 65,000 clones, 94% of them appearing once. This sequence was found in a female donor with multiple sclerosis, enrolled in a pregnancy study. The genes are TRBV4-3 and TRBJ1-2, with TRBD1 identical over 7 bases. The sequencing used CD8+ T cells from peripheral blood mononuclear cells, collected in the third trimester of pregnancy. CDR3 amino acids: CASSQVRGPNYGYTF. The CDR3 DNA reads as TGCGCCAGCAGCCAAGTTAGGGGGCCGAACTATGGCTACACCTTC.